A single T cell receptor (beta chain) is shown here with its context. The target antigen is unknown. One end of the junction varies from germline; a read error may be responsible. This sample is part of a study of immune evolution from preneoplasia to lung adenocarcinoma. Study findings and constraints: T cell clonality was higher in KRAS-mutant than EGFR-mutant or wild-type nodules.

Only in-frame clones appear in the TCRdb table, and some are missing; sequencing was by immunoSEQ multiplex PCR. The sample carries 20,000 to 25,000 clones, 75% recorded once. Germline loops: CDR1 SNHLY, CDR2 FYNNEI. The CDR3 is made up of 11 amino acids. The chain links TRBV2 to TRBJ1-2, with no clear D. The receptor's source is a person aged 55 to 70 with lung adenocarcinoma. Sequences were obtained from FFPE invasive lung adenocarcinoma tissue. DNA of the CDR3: TGTGCCAGCAGTGAAAAGTCGAATACTTACTTC. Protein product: CASSEKSNTYF.